This T cell receptor beta chain came from a study of blood T cell repertoires in COVID-19. As handled by the study authors: Quantification of nucleated cells was approximated via reference gene primer amplification. TCRdb's table, derived via immunoSEQ multiplex PCR, lists solely in-frame clones and lacks some. D and trimming were read from the DNA, whereas the V and J calls and clone size are those reported in that table. The sample contains about 240,000 clones, about 83% of which appear only once. The germline CDR1 and CDR2 sequences are SNHLY and FYNNEI. With 3 bases removed from V and 0 bases from J, the gap between germline ends came to 6 bases. The CDR3 sequence is 14 residues long.

The source is a man aged 30-40 years who had recovered from COVID-19. This rearrangement joins TRBV2 to TRBJ1-3; D gene unclear. Sample: peripheral blood. Written as DNA, the CDR3 is TGTGCCAGCAGTGACGAGGGCTCTGGAAACACCATATATTTT. It is translated as CASSDEGSGNTIYF.